At least ten counts were recorded for the clone carrying this TCR beta chain. Its specificity is not known. RNA transcripts yielded amplified TCR beta CDR3 regions. HTBI primers were employed in first-round RT-PCR, then a second-round multiplex PCR followed. TCRdb redid the calling of the multiplex PCR reads with MiXCR, one entry per CDR3 protein. The sample gives hundreds of thousands of distinct CDR3 sequences, around a fifth of which show up once; more than 5.5% is in the top ten. These data are taken from a study of Graves' ophthalmopathy and Graves' hyperthyroidism. The V end lost 5 bases, the J end lost 4 bases, and 14 bases lay between the germline ends. Germline V gives CDR1 LNHDA, CDR2 SQIVND (reference sequence). This CDR3 has 15 residues. Study outcomes and limitations: Detection in blood was also observed for most expanded thyroid clonotypes above 0.001 frequency.

PBMCs were isolated from an approximately 10 ml sample of fresh peripheral blood. The genes are TRBV19 and TRBJ2-2; no clear D gene. The sequenced sample consisted of peripheral blood. The clonotype originates from a woman between 18 and 29 years old with stable Graves' hyperthyroidism. Some clones in this sample may be carry-over from other donors' samples. The CDR3 nucleotides are TGTGCCAGTAGTCCCGGAGCGTCCCCCACCGGGGAGCTGTTTTTT. Its translation is CASSPGASPTGELFF.